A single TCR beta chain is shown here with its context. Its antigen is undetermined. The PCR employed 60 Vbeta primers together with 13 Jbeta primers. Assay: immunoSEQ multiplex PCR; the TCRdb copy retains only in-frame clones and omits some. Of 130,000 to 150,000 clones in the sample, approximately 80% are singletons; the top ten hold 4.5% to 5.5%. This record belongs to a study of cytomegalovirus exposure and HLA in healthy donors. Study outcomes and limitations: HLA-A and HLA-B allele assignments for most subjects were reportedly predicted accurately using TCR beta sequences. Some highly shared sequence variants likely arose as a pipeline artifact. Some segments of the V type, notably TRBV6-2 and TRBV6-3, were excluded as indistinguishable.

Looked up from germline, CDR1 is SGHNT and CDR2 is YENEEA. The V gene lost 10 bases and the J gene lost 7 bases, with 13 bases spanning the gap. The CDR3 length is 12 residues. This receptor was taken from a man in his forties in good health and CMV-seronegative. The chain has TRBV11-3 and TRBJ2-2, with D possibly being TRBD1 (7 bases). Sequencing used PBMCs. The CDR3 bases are TGTGCCACCTCCCAGGGGGGCGGGGAGCTGTTTTTT. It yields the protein CATSQGGGELFF.